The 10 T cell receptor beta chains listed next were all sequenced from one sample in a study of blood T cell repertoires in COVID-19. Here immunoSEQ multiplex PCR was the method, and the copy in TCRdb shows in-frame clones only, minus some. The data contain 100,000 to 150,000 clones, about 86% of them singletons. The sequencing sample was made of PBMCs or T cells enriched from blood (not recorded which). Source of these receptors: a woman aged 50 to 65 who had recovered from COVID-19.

CDR3 sequence: CASSVQGSNQPQHF. The CDR3 nucleotides read TGTGCCAGCAGCGTTCAGGGGAGCAATCAGCCCCAGCATTTT. The rearrangement uses TRBV7-9 and TRBJ1-5; a possible D gene is TRBD1 (6 bases). The germline V and J ends were trimmed by 5 bases and 1 base, with 9 bases remaining between them. Germline lookup yields CDR1 SEHNR and CDR2 FQNEAQ (reference sequence). The CDR3 is 14 residues long.

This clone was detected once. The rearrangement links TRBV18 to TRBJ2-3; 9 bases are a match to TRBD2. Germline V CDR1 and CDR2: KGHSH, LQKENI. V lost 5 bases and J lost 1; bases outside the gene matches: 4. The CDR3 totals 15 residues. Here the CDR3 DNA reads TGTGCCAGCTCAGCTTCTAGCGGGGGCACAGATACGCAGTATTTT. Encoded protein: CASSASSGGTDTQYF.

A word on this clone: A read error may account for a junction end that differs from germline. The chain's CDR3 is CASSEWGHLF. For the CDR3, the DNA is TGTGCCAGCAGTGAATGGGGACATCTATTT. This chain connects TRBV6-1 to TRBJ2-2; TRBD1 might be the D (6 bases). The CDR3 loop spans 10 amino acids. CDR1 and CDR2 (germline): MNHNS, SASEGT.

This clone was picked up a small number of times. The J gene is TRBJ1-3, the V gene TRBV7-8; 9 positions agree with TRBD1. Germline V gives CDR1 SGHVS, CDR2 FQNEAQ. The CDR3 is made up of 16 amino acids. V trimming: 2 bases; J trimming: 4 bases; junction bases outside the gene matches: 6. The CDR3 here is CASSLPGGQGGNTIYF. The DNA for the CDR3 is TGTGCCAGCAGCTTACCCGGCGGACAGGGGGGAAACACCATATATTTT.

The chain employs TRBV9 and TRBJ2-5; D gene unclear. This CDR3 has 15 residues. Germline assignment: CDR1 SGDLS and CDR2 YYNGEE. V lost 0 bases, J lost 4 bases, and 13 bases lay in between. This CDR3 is CASSVGATAGETQYF. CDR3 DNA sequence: TGTGCCAGCAGCGTAGGTGCTACGGCAGGAGAGACCCAGTACTTC.

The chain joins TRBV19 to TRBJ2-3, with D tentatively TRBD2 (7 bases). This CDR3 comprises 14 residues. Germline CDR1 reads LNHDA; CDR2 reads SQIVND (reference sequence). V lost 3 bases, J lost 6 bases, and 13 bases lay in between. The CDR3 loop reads CASSIGGAGDTQYF. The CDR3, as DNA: TGTGCCAGTAGTATTGGGGGGGCAGGGGATACGCAGTATTTT.

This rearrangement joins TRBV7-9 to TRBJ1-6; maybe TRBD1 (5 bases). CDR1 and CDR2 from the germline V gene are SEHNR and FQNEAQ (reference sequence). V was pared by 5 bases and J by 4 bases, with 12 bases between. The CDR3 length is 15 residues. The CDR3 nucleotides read TGTGCCAGCAGCCCTCCGACAGATTATAATTCACCCCTCCACTTT. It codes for CASSPPTDYNSPLHF.

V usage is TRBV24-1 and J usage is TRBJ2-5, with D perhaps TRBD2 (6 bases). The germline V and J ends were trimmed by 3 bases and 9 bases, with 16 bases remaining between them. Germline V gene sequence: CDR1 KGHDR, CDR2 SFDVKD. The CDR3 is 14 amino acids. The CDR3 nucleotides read TGTGCCACCAGTGATGGGATACTAGGAGGGGCCCAGTACTTC. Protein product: CATSDGILGGAQYF.

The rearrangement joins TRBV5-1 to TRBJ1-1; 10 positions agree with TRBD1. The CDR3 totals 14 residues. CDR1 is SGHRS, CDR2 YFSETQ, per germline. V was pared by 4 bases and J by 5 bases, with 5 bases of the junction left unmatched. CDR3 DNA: TGCGCCAGCAGCCATGGACAGGGGGGAACTGAAGCTTTCTTT. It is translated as CASSHGQGGTEAFF. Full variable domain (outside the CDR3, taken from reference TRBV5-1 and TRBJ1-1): KAGVTQTPRYLIKTRGQQVTLSCSPISGHRSVSWYQQTPGQGLQFLFEYFSETQRNKGNFPGRFSGRQFSNSRSEMNVSTLELGDSALYLCASSHGQGGTEAFFGQGTRLTVV.

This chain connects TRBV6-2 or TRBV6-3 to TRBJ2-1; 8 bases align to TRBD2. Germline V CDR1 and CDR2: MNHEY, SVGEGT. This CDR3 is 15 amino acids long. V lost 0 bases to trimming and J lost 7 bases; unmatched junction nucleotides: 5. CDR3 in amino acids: CASSYSAGGRNEQFF. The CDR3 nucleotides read TGTGCCAGCAGTTACTCGGCGGGGGGTAGGAATGAGCAGTTCTTC.